This T cell receptor (beta chain) stems from a study of cytomegalovirus exposure and HLA in healthy donors. The PCR used 60 Vbeta and 13 Jbeta primers. TCRdb's table, derived via immunoSEQ multiplex PCR, lists solely in-frame clones and lacks some. Of about 180,000 clones listed, roughly 82% are singletons. The CDR3 is 18 residues long. The germline CDR1 and CDR2 sequences are SGDLS and YYNGEE. V was shortened by 3 bases and J by 5 bases, with 23 bases between the two germline ends. This receptor was taken from a man in his forties in good health and CMV-seronegative. Sequencing was carried out using PBMCs. This chain links TRBV9 with TRBJ2-2, with D possibly matching TRBD2 (7 bases). The CDR3 here is CASSGGGFGGQVTGELFF. CDR3 DNA sequence: TGTGCCAGCAGCGGCGGGGGTTTTGGGGGCCAGGTGACCGGGGAGCTGTTTTTT.